These T cell receptor beta chains were read from a single sample in a study of immune evolution from preneoplasia to lung adenocarcinoma. Some clones are missing from TCRdb's copy, which holds only in-frame ones; the method was immunoSEQ multiplex PCR. Of roughly 6,100 clones listed, approximately 81% are singletons. Sequencing input: FFPE adjacent normal lung tissue. All receptors come from a donor older than 65 with lung adenocarcinoma. Each CDR3 is given with its conserved first and last residue. Each record gives: V gene, J gene, clone size, D gene, CDR3 protein, CDR3 DNA. D genes are given only for firm matches. Only part of the rows carry a size: once, few, many, or a class if the clone is expanded.

TRBV5-1,TRBJ1-2,few,NA,CASSLRAPEYGYTF,TGCGCCAGCAGCTTGCGGGCCCCTGAATATGGCTACACCTTC
TRBV11-3,TRBJ2-4,NA,TRBD1,CASSPGLGQIAKNIQYF,TGTGCCAGCAGCCCAGGACTGGGACAGATAGCCAAAAACATTCAGTACTTC
TRBV6-5,TRBJ1-2,NA,NA,CASSYVGNDYGYTF,TGTGCCAGCAGTTATGTGGGAAATGACTATGGCTACACCTTC
TRBV5-1,TRBJ2-5,once,TRBD2,CASSSSGGRETQYF,TGCGCCAGCAGCTCTAGCGGGGGACGAGAGACCCAGTACTTC
TRBV10-2,TRBJ1-1,few,NA,CASDGGTEAFF,TGCGCCAGCGATGGAGGGACTGAAGCTTTCTTT
TRBV30,TRBJ2-6,NA,TRBD1,CAWSLTGAGANVLTF,TGTGCCTGGAGCCTCACAGGGGCTGGGGCCAACGTCCTGACTTTC
TRBV11-2,TRBJ2-7,NA,NA,CASSLTTEQYF,TGTGCCAGCAGCTTAACGACCGAACAGTACTTC
TRBV5-6,TRBJ1-5,NA,NA,CASSLWTNPNQPQHF,TGTGCCAGCAGCTTGTGGACCAATCCAAATCAGCCCCAGCATTTT
TRBV4-3,TRBJ1-1,NA,NA,CASSPNGGLGTEAFF,TGCGCCAGCAGCCCCAACGGGGGGCTCGGCACTGAAGCTTTCTTT
TRBV6-5,TRBJ2-2,NA,NA,CASSLSGTGELFF,TGTGCCAGCAGCCTGTCCGGCACCGGGGAGCTGTTTTTT
TRBV5-1,TRBJ1-1,NA,NA,CASSLPRTPNTEAFF,TGCGCCAGCAGCTTGCCCAGGACACCGAACACTGAAGCTTTCTTT
TRBV5-1,TRBJ2-2,NA,NA,CASSPHGRSNTGELFF,TGCGCCAGCAGCCCCCATGGGAGATCCAACACCGGGGAGCTGTTTTTT
TRBV5-1,TRBJ1-1,NA,NA,CASSLSNSNTEAFF,TGCGCCAGCAGCTTGAGCAATTCGAACACTGAAGCTTTCTTT
TRBV11-2,TRBJ1-5,NA,TRBD1,CASSFRTGLIWVGNQPQHF,TGTGCCAGCAGCTTTCGGACAGGATTGATTTGGGTAGGCAATCAGCCCCAGCATTTT
TRBV7-2,TRBJ1-1,NA,NA,CASSARGGRSNTEAFF,TGTGCCAGCAGCGCCCGGGGGGGGAGGTCGAACACTGAAGCTTTCTTT
TRBV4-2,TRBJ2-1,NA,NA,CASSQAPGPSSYNEQFF,TGTGCCAGCAGCCAAGCCCCCGGCCCGAGCTCCTACAATGAGCAGTTCTTC
TRBV5-1,TRBJ2-2,NA,TRBD2,CASKSSGGTNTGELFF,TGCGCCAGCAAATCTAGCGGGGGGACGAACACCGGGGAGCTGTTTTTT